This T cell receptor (beta chain) was observed in a study of shared clonotypes between healthy human individuals. General study results and limits: Non-shared clonotypes had lower generation probabilities than those shared by all four donors.

CDR3 size: 14 residues. Germline assignment: CDR1 SGHNT and CDR2 YYREEE (reference sequence). The V end was cut by 0 bases, the J end by 2 bases, with 9 bases between. A single count supports this clone. The antigen is unknown. Several immunoSEQ plates received, in even portions, the genomic DNA of each subset. The assay was immunoSEQ multiplex PCR, and TCRdb's table has in-frame clones only and misses some. The sample carries some 1,400,000 clones, roughly 96% recorded once. The genes are TRBV5-4 and TRBJ2-7; D uncertain. The clonotype comes from a man aged 25 to 45 in good health. Sequenced input: naive CD4+ T cells sorted from blood. The sample's subset: CD45RA+ positively selected. CDR3 DNA: TGTGCCAGCAGCTTGGGGCAGGTTCCCTACGAGCAGTACTTC. Its translation: CASSLGQVPYEQYF.